The 2 T cell receptor beta chains below all came from one sample that was sequenced in a study of blood T cells in healthy people across ages. A second PCR, run for 7 to 11 cycles, used a sample-barcoded 5' primer plus a J-beta primer mix. MiXCR, applied by TCRdb to the 5' RACE reads, yields one record per CDR3 protein. The table has around 990,000 distinct CDR3 sequences, approximately 25% seen once; the top ten hold 0.65% to 0.95%. These data are also associated with another study on T cells of mothers and their children.

Material for sequencing was blood. These receptors came from a girl aged 2 to 10 in good health.

This chain uses TRBV11-1 with TRBJ2-5; the D gene could be TRBD1 or TRBD2 (6 bases each). The DNA end favors TRBJ2-1, so the J call may be wrong. CDR3 length: 13 amino acids. CDR1 is SGHAT, CDR2 FQDESV, per germline (reference sequence). The CDR3 bases are TGTGCCAGCAGCCCACGTGAGGGGGGTGAACAGTTCTTC. Residues: CASSPREGGEQFF.

This chain joins TRBV29-1 and TRBJ2-1; 9 bases align to TRBD2. The J call may be incorrect, as the DNA end agrees better with TRBJ2-7. The CDR3 consists of 15 residues. CDR1 is SQVTM, CDR2 ANQGSEA, per germline. The CDR3: CSVLKLAGLSYEQYF. DNA for the CDR3: TGCAGCGTTCTTAAACTAGCGGGCCTCTCATACGAGCAGTACTTC.